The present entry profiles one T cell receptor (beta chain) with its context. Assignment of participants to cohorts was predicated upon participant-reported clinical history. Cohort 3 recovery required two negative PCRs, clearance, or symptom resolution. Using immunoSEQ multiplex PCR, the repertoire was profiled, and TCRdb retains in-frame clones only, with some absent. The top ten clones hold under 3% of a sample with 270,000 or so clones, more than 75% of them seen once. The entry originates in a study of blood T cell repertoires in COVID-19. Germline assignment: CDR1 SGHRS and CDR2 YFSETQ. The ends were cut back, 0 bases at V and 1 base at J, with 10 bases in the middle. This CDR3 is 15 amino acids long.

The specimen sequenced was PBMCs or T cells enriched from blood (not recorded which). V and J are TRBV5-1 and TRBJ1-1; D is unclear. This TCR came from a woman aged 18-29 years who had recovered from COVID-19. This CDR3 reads CASSLAGRENTEAFF. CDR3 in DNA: TGCGCCAGCAGCTTGGCCGGTCGGGAGAACACTGAAGCTTTCTTT.